Following are 16 T cell receptor beta chains from one sample sequenced in a study of shared clonotypes between healthy human individuals. Data came from immunoSEQ multiplex PCR; TCRdb stores just in-frame clones and leaves some out. The sample contains more than 2 million clones, nearly 97% of which appear only once. Sequences were obtained from naive CD4+ T cells sorted from blood. Subset here: CD45RA+ positively selected. The receptor source for this set is a man aged 18 to 30 in good health.

The rearrangement uses TRBV10-3 and TRBJ2-7, with D perhaps assigned TRBD1 or TRBD2 (7 bases each). V was cut by 2 bases and J by 5 bases, with 19 bases left in between. Germline V CDR1 and CDR2: ENHRY, SYGVKD. The CDR3 is 16 amino acids. The CDR3 region has the DNA TGTGCCATCAGTGAGGGGAGGGCAGGGGGTCAGAACGAGCAGTACTTC. Translated: CAISEGRAGGQNEQYF.

This rearrangement joins TRBV7-2 to TRBJ2-3; no definite D call. CDR1 and CDR2 from the germline V gene are SGHTA and FQGNSA. Deletions cut 6 bases from V and 7 bases from J, with 5 bases between. The CDR3 has 10 residues. CDR3 DNA: TGTGCCAGCAGTCGAAATACGCAGTATTTT. Translation: CASSRNTQYF.

The rearrangement links TRBV10-3 to TRBJ2-1, with TRBD1 as a possible D gene (6 bases). The CDR3 has 13 amino acids. Germline loops: CDR1 ENHRY, CDR2 SYGVKD. The V gene lost 2 bases and the J gene lost 12 bases, with 14 bases spanning the gap. DNA for the CDR3: TGTGCCATCAGTGAGAACAGGGAACGGGTGCAGTTCTTC. Translation gives CAISENRERVQFF.

The count of this clone is one. V gene TRBV15 combines with J gene TRBJ2-7, with 8 bases lining up with TRBD2. J was trimmed by 4 bases and V by 5 bases; bases with no gene match: 13. Germline CDR1 and CDR2: LNHNV and YYDKDF (reference sequence). There are 16 residues in the CDR3. CDR3 amino acids: CATSYQGVAGMYEQYF. DNA of the CDR3: TGTGCCACCAGCTACCAAGGGGTAGCGGGAATGTACGAGCAGTACTTC. The complete variable domain, with remaining parts taken from reference TRBV15 and TRBJ2-7, reads DAMVIQNPRYQVTQFGKPVTLSCSQTLNHNVMYWYQQKSSQAPKLLFHYYDKDFNNEADTPDNFQSRRPNTSFCFLDIRSPGLGDTAMYLCATSYQGVAGMYEQYFGPGTRLTVT.

This chain joins TRBV6-5 and TRBJ2-3; D unclear. V was pared by 10 bases and J by 1 base, with 12 bases between. The CDR3 extends over 13 amino acids. Germline assignment: CDR1 MNHEY and CDR2 SVGAGI. Here the CDR3 reads CATRRQGTDTQYF. The CDR3 DNA sequence: TGTGCCACCCGACGCCAGGGCACAGATACGCAGTATTTT.

To note about this clone: The same CDR3 can be traced to other DNA sequences in this sample. The rearrangement joins TRBV18 to TRBJ1-1; the D is unclear. Trimming cost V 1 base and J 1 base, with 10 bases left between them. Per germline, CDR1 KGHSH and CDR2 LQKENI. The CDR3 sequence is 15 residues long. The CDR3 bases are TGTGCCAGCTCACCACGGGGAGGGCAGAACACTGAAGCTTTCTTT. Residues: CASSPRGGQNTEAFF.

This chain uses TRBV7-2 with TRBJ2-7; a possible D gene is TRBD1 (6 bases). This CDR3 region has 13 residues. Trimming took 3 bases from V and 5 from J, leaving 11 bases between them. Germline V gene lookup returns CDR1 SGHTA and CDR2 FQGNSA. This CDR3 reads CASSFGGPNEQYF. The CDR3 DNA reads as TGTGCCAGCAGCTTTGGGGGCCCCAACGAGCAGTACTTC. Combining the CDR3 with reference TRBV7-2 and TRBJ2-7 gives the whole variable domain GAGVSQSPSNKVTEKGKDVELRCDPISGHTALYWYRQSLGQGLEFLIYFQGNSAPDKSGLPSDRFSAERTGGSVSTLTIQRTQQEDSAVYLCASSFGGPNEQYFGPGTRLTVT.

This sequence joins TRBV2 and TRBJ1-4, with D hard to call. The CDR3 covers 13 residues. Trimming stripped 8 bases from V and 7 bases from J, with 14 bases between. CDR1 is SNHLY and CDR2 is FYNNEI in the germline V gene. Written as DNA, the CDR3 is TGTGCCAGCCCAAATGGGCTAGGTGAAAAACTGTTTTTT. This translates into CASPNGLGEKLFF.

This clone occurred a few times. The chain recombines TRBV30 with TRBJ2-4; D gene ambiguous. Germline V gene lookup returns CDR1 GTSNPN and CDR2 SVGIG (reference sequence). The V end was cut by 1 base, the J end by 9 bases, with 7 bases between. The CDR3 has 11 amino acids. The CDR3 nucleotides read TGTGCCTGGAGTGCCCCCCGCATTCAGTACTTC. Protein sequence: CAWSAPRIQYF. Based on the CDR3 plus reference TRBV30 and TRBJ2-4, the full variable domain is SQTIHQWPATLVQPVGSPLSLECTVEGTSNPNLYWYRQAAGRGLQLLFYSVGIGQISSEVPQNLSASRPQDRQFILSSKKLLLSDSGFYLCAWSAPRIQYFGAGTRLSVL.

The chain has TRBV5-5 and TRBJ2-7, with D perhaps matching TRBD1 (6 bases). CDR3 length: 16 residues. V gave up 7 bases and J gave up 7 bases, with 27 bases separating them. Germline CDR1 and CDR2: SGHKS and YYEKEE (reference sequence). CDR3 sequence (DNA): TGTGCCAGCTCAGCTACTATAGGTCAGGGGTCTGGGGAGCAGTACTTC. Translated, it gives CASSATIGQGSGEQYF.

The chain couples TRBV7-9 to TRBJ2-7; no reliable D call. Trimming left V 5 bases short and J 6 bases short, with 20 bases between. The length of the CDR3 is 15 residues. Germline V CDR1 and CDR2: SEHNR, FQNEAQ (reference sequence). This chain's CDR3 is CASSQSARFMFEQYF. DNA for the CDR3: TGTGCCAGCAGCCAGTCAGCTAGGTTCATGTTCGAGCAGTACTTC.

The sample holds one count of this clone. The chain is built from TRBV6-5 and TRBJ2-6, with unresolved D. CDR1 is MNHEY and CDR2 is SVGAGI in the germline V gene. The CDR3 consists of 15 residues. The V gene lost 6 bases and the J gene lost 5 bases, with 14 bases spanning the gap. The DNA of the CDR3 is TGTGCCAGCAGCTCCGACGGGCTCAGGGCCAACGTCCTGACTTTC. This translates into CASSSDGLRANVLTF.

This clone showed up just once. This chain links TRBV6-6 with TRBJ2-7; perhaps TRBD2 as D (6 bases). V was shortened by 6 bases and J by 5 bases, with 20 bases between the two germline ends. Germline assignment: CDR1 MNHNY and CDR2 SVGAGI (reference sequence). This CDR3 contains 15 residues. In DNA form, the CDR3 reads TGTGCCAGCAGGCCTACTAGCATTGCTATCGACGAGCAGTACTTC. Translated, it gives CASRPTSIAIDEQYF.

The V and J genes are TRBV7-9 and TRBJ2-7; 9 bases are a match to TRBD1. V gave up 2 bases and J gave up 5 bases; unmatched junction bases: 7. This CDR3 is built from 15 residues. In germline, CDR1 is SEHNR, CDR2 FQNEAQ (reference sequence). CDR3 bases: TGTGCCAGCAGCTTATACGTTGGACAGGGGCACGAGCAGTACTTC. As protein: CASSLYVGQGHEQYF.

V gene TRBV30 combines with J gene TRBJ1-6; unclear D gene. Germline-derived CDR1 and CDR2 are GTSNPN and SVGIG (reference sequence). The CDR3 has 15 amino acids. The germline V and J ends were trimmed by 2 bases and 7 bases, with 15 bases remaining between them. The CDR3 bases are TGTGCCTGGAGTTCGGTCACGCCGGCAAATTCACCCCTCCACTTT. Its protein is CAWSSVTPANSPLHF.

The chain links TRBV10-2 to TRBJ1-2; TRBD1 matches 7 bases. The CDR3 sequence is 16 residues long. Germline CDR1 is WSHSY and CDR2 is SAAADI. Trimming removed 2 bases from V and 0 bases from J; junction bases left unmatched: 6. In nucleotides, the CDR3 is TGCGCCAGCAGTGAGCAAGGGACAGTTACTAACTATGGCTACACCTTC. Protein sequence: CASSEQGTVTNYGYTF.